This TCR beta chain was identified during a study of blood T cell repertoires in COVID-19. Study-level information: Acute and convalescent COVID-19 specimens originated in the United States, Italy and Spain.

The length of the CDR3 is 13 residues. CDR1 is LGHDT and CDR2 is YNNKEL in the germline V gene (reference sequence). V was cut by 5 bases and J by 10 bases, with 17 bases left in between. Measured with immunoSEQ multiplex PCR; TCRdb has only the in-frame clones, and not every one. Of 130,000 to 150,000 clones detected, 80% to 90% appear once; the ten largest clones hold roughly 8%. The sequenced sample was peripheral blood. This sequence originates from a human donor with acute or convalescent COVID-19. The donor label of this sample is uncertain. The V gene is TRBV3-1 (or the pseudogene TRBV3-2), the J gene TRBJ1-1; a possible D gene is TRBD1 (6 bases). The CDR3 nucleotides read TGTGCCAGCAGCTTAGGGGGACCCTCGACAGCTTTCTTT. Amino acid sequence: CASSLGGPSTAFF.